The clone carrying this TCR beta chain has a count of ten or more. Antigen: not known. Trimming left V 8 bases short and J 4 bases short, with 17 bases between. Germline CDR1 SSHAT, CDR2 FNYEAQ (reference sequence). The CDR3 has 15 amino acids. TCR beta VDJ and CDR3 were profiled, and genomic DNA was the template. From the reads, TCRdb called clonotypes with MiXCR, one entry per CDR3 protein. The profile shows about 130,000 distinct CDR3 sequences, around 48% of them singletons. The entry originates in a study of CD8+CD57+ T cells in acquired aplastic anemia. Whole-study context: The sorted CD4+ and CD8+ cells yielded an average around 3.2 ug of DNA. There were some 9.8 million reads, on average, for CD4+ cells from healthy donors. Broader study findings: There were 25 to 35 CD8+ CDR3 sequences that occurred in both patients and controls.

The TCR comes from a human donor in good health, serving as a control. Material for sequencing was sorted CD4+, CD8+, or CD8+CD57+ T cells (not recorded which) from PBMCs. The V call is TRBV7-7, the J call TRBJ2-2, with D possibly matching TRBD2 (6 bases). CDR3 protein: CASSPRGFGTGELFF. The CDR3 DNA sequence: TGTGCCAGCTCCCCCCGGGGGTTCGGCACCGGGGAGCTGTTTTTT.